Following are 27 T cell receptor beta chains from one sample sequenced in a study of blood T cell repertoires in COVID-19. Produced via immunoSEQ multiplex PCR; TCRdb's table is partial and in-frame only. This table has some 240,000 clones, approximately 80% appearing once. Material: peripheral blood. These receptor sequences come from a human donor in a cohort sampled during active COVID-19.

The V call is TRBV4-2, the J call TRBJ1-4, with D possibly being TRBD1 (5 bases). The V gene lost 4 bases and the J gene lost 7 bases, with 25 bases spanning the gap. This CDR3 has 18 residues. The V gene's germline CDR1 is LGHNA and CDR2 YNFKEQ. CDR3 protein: CASSRSPQRGRGFEKLFF. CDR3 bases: TGTGCCAGCAGCCGTTCGCCCCAAAGGGGAAGGGGCTTTGAAAAACTGTTTTTT.

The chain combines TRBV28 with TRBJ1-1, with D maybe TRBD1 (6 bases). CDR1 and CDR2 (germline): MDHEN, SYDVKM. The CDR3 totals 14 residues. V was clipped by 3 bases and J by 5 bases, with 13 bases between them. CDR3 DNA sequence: TGTGCCAGCAGTTTGGTACAGGGTCTTACTGAAGCTTTCTTT. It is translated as CASSLVQGLTEAFF.

The DNA for the CDR3 is TGTGCCAGCAGCTTACAGGGGGCCGAGAACACTGAAGCTTTCTTT. It is translated as CASSLQGAENTEAFF. The chain carries TRBV7-2 and TRBJ1-1, with 8 bases lining up with TRBD1. The CDR3 totals 15 residues. Losses at the gene ends were 2 bases for V and 1 base for J; bases not matched to a gene: 3. In germline, CDR1 is SGHTA, CDR2 FQGNSA.

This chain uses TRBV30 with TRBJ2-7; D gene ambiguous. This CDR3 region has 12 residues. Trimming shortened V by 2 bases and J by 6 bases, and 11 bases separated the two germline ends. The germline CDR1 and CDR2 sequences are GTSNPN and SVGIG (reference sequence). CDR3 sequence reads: CAWSHRLGEQYF. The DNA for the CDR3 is TGTGCCTGGAGTCACCGTCTAGGCGAGCAGTACTTC.

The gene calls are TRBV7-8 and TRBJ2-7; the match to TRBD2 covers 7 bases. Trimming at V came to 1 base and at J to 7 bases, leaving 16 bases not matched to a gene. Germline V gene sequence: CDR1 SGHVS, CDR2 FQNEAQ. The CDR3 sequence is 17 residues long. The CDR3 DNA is TGTGCCAGCAGCTTAGGGGGGTCTAGCGGTACCCAAAGGGAGCAGTACTTC. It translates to CASSLGGSSGTQREQYF.

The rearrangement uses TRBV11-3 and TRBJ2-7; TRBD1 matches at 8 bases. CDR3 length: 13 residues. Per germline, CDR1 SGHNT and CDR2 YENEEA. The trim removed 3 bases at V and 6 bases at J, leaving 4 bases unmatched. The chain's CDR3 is CASSLATGGEQYF. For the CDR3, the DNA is TGTGCCAGCAGCTTGGCTACAGGGGGCGAGCAGTACTTC.

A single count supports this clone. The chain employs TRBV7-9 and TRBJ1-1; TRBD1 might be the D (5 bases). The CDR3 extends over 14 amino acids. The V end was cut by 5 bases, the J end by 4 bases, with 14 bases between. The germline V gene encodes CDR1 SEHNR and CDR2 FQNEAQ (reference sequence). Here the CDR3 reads CASSPDSLVTEAFF. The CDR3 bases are TGTGCCAGCAGCCCCGACAGCCTAGTCACTGAAGCTTTCTTT.

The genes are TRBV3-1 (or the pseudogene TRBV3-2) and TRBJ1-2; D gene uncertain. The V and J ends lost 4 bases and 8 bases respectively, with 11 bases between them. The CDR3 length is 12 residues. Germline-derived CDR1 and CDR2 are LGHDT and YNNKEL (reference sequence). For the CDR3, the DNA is TGTGCCAGCAGCCTCCCTTTCGGGGGCTACACCTTC. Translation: CASSLPFGGYTF.

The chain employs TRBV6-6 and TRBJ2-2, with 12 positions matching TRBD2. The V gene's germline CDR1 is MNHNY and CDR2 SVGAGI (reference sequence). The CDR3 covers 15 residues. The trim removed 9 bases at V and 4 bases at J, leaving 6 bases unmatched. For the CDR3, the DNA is TGTGCCAGTACGACTAGCGGGGGATTCACCGGGGAGCTGTTTTTT. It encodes CASTTSGGFTGELFF.

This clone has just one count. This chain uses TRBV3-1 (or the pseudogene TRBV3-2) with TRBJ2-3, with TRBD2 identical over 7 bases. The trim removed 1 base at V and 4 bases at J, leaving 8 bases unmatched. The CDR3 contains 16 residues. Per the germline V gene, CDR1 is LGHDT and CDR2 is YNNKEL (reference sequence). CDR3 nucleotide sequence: TGTGCCAGCAGCCAAGTTCTGGGGGGGAAGGCAGATACGCAGTATTTT. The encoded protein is CASSQVLGGKADTQYF.

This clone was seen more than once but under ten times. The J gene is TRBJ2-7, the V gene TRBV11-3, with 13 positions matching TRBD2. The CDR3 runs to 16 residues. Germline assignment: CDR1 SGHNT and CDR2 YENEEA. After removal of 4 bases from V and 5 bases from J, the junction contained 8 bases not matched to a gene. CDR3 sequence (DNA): TGTGCCAGCAGCTCCGCGACTAGCGGGGGGTCTCACGAGCAGTACTTC. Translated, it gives CASSSATSGGSHEQYF.

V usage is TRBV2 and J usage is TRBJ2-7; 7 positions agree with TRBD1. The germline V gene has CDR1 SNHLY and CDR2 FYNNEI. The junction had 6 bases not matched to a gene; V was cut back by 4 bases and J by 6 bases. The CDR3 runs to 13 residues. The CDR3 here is CASSVDRFLEQYF. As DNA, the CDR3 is TGTGCCAGCAGTGTGGACAGGTTTCTCGAGCAGTACTTC.

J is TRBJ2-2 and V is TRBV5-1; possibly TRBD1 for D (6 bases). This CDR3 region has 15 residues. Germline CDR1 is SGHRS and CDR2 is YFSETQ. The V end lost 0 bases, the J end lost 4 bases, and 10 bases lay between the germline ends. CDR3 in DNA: TGCGCCAGCAGCTTGGAGGGACACGTCACCGGGGAGCTGTTTTTT. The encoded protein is CASSLEGHVTGELFF.

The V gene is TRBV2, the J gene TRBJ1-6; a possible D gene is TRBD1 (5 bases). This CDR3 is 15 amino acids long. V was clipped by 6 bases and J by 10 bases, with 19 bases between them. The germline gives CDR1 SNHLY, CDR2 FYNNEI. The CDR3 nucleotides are TGTGCCAGCAGCGGACGGAGGACCGGGGGATCACCCCTCCACTTT. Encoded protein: CASSGRRTGGSPLHF.

CDR3 in DNA: TGTGCCAGCAGTTCCAGGGGCTCTGGGGCCAACGTCCTGACTTTC. Amino acids: CASSSRGSGANVLTF. The V call is TRBV6-5, the J call TRBJ2-6, with D possibly matching TRBD1 (6 bases). From germline, CDR1 is MNHEY and CDR2 SVGAGI. The CDR3 loop spans 15 amino acids. V was clipped by 4 bases and J by 0 bases, with 7 bases between them.

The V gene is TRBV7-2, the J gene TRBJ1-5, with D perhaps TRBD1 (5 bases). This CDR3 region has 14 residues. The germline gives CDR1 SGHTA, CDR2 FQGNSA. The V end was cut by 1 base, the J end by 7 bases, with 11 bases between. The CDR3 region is CASSLGGVWQPQHF. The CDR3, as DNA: TGTGCCAGCAGCTTAGGGGGGGTTTGGCAGCCCCAGCATTTT.

The CDR3 is CASSANPGGGSYNSPLHF. The CDR3 nucleotides read TGTGCCAGCAGCGCGAACCCGGGGGGGGGCTCCTATAATTCACCCCTCCACTTT. The genes are TRBV9 and TRBJ1-6; weak D call: TRBD1 (5 bases). CDR1 and CDR2 from the germline V gene are SGDLS and YYNGEE. Between the trimmed V and J ends, which lost 3 bases and 0 bases, there was a span of 16 bases. This CDR3 is built from 18 residues.

The CDR3 region has the DNA TGTGCCAGCAGTGACTCGGTCGAGGTAACCGGGGAGCTGTTTTTT. This sequence encodes CASSDSVEVTGELFF. The chain is built from TRBV6-4 and TRBJ2-2; no clear D. This CDR3 contains 15 residues. Germline V gene sequence: CDR1 MRHNA, CDR2 SNTAGT. Deletions cut 0 bases from V and 5 bases from J, with 10 bases between.

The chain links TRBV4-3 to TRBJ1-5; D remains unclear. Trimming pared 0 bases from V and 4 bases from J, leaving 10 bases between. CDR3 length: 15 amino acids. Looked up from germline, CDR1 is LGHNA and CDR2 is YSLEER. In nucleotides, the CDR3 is TGCGCCAGCAGCCAAGAGGGAGGAGGGAATCAGCCCCAGCATTTT. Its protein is CASSQEGGGNQPQHF.

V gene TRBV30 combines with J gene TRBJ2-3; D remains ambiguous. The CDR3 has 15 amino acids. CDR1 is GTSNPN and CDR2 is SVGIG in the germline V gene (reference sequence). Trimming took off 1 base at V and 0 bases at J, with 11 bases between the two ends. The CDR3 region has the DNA TGTGCCTGGAGTGATGTAGCCGGTAGCACAGATACGCAGTATTTT. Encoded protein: CAWSDVAGSTDTQYF.

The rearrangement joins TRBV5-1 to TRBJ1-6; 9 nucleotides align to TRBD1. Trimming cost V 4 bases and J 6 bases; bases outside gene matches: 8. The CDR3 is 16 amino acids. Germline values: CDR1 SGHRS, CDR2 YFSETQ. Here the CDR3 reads CASSRDRDVANSPLHF. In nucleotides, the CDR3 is TGCGCCAGCAGCAGGGACAGGGACGTGGCTAATTCACCCCTCCACTTT.

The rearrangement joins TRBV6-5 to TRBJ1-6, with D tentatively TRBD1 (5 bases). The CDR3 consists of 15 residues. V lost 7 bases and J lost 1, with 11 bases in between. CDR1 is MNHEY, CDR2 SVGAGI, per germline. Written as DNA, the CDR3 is TGTGCCAGCAACCTTCAGGGTTCCTATAATTCACCCCTCCACTTT. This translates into CASNLQGSYNSPLHF.

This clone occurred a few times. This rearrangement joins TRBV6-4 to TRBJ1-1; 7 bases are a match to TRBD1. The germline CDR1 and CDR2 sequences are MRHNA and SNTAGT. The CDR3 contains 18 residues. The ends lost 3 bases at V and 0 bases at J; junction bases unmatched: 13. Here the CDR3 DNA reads TGTGCCAGCAGTGAGCATTGGAGGGGCAGGGGGATGAACACTGAAGCTTTCTTT. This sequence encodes CASSEHWRGRGMNTEAFF.

The CDR3 region has the DNA TGTGCCAGCAGTTTTGACAGTTCTAGGGTCAATGAGCAGTTCTTC. Translated, it gives CASSFDSSRVNEQFF. The chain joins TRBV6-2 or TRBV6-3 to TRBJ2-1; D may be TRBD1 (5 bases). Germline V gives CDR1 MNHEY, CDR2 SVGEGT. This CDR3 region has 15 residues. V dropped 4 bases and J dropped 6 bases, with 16 bases sitting between them.

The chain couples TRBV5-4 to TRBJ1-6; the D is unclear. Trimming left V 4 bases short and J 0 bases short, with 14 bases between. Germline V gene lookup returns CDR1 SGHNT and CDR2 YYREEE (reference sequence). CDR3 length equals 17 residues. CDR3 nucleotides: TGTGCCAGCAGCGGTGGACTTGATAGCTCCTATAATTCACCCCTCCACTTT. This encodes CASSGGLDSSYNSPLHF. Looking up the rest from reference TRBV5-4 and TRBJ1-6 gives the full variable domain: ETGVTQSPTHLIKTRGQQVTLRCSSQSGHNTVSWYQQALGQGPQFIFQYYREEENGRGNFPPRFSGLQFPNYSSELNVNALELDDSALYLCASSGGLDSSYNSPLHFGNGTRLTVT.

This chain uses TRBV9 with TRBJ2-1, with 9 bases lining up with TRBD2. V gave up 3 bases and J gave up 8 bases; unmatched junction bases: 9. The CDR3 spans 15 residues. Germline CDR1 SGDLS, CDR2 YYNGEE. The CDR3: CASSEAAGGIDEQFF. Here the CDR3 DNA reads TGTGCCAGCAGCGAAGCAGCGGGGGGTATCGATGAGCAGTTCTTC.

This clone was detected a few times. CDR3 in DNA: TGTGCCAGCAGTGAATCAAGGGGAAATCGGGAGACCCAGTACTTC. Translation gives CASSESRGNRETQYF. This chain uses TRBV6-1 with TRBJ2-5; D possibly corresponds to TRBD1 (5 bases). The CDR3 has 15 residues. Germline values: CDR1 MNHNS, CDR2 SASEGT. Trimming shortened V by 2 bases and J by 5 bases, and 15 bases separated the two germline ends.